This TCR beta chain came from a study of control samples from healthy donors and cancer patients. The method was immunoSEQ multiplex PCR; TCRdb's version includes in-frame clones alone and lacks a portion of them. The sample includes under 75,000 clones, 85% of them seen just once. What was sequenced was blood. This TCR was sampled from a man in his forties or fifties in good health.

The CDR3 DNA reads TGTGCCAGCAGTGCGACAGACAAGCAGTTCTTC. Translated: CASSATDKQFF. The chain recombines TRBV28 with TRBJ2-1; possible D gene TRBD1, 5 bases. There are 11 residues in the CDR3. The germline V gene encodes CDR1 MDHEN and CDR2 SYDVKM. V was clipped by 5 bases and J by 11 bases, with 10 bases between them.